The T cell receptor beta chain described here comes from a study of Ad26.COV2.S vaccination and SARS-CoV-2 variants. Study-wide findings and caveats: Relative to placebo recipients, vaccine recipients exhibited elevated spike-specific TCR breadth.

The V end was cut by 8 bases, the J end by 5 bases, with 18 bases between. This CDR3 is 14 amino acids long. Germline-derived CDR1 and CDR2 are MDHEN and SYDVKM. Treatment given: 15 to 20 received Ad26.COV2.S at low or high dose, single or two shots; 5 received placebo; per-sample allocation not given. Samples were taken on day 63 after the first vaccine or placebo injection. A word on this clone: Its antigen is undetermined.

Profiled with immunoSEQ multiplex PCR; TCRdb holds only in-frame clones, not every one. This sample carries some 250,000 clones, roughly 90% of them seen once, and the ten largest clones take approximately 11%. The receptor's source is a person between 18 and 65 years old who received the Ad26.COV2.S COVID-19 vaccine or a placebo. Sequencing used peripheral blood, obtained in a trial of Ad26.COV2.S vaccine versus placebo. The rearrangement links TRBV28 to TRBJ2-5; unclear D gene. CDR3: CASRLSVPAETQYF. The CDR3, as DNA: TGTGCCAGCCGCCTATCGGTGCCGGCGGAGACCCAGTACTTC.